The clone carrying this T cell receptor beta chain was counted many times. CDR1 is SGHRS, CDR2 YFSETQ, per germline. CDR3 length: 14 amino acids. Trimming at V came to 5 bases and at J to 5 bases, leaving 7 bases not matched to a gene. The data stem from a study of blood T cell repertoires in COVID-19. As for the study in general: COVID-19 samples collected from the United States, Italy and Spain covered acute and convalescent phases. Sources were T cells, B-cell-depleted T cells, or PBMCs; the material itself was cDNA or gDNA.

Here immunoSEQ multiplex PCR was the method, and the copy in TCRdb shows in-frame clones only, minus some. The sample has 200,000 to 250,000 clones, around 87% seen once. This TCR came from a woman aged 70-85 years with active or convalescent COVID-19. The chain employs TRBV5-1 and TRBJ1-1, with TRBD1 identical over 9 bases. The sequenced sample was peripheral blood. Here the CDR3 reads CASSKQGAGTEAFF. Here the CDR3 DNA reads TGCGCCAGCAGTAAACAGGGGGCAGGGACTGAAGCTTTCTTT.